This record covers a single T cell receptor (beta chain). The antigen it recognizes is unknown. Per-nucleotide qualities are absent, and no much larger clonotype sits a single base away. Based on the germline V gene, the CDR1 and CDR2 sequences are SGHRS and YFSETQ. Trimming removed 4 bases from V and 3 bases from J, leaving 10 bases between the germline ends. The CDR3 holds 13 amino acids from the cysteine to the phenylalanine. Only CDR3 DNA remains: 39 bases, in frame from the first base. These data come from a study of cytomegalovirus exposure and HLA in healthy donors (dated by TCRdb to the late 2010s). For the wider study: According to an earlier analysis of a few hundred of the donors, roughly 180 million T cells yielded 117 million unique TCR beta sequences and 276 Gb of sequence data. About 310 gigabases of sequencing data and tens of millions of unique TCR sequences were included in an early release covering under 650 HLA-typed donors. The genetic ancestry cluster associated with self-reported Caucasian donors included around 76% of the 398 genotyped donors. The aim of the study was to test whether cataloging public T cell receptors could identify signatures of past pathogen exposure. The study used immunosequencing to profile the T cell repertoires of 600 to 850 subjects and linked those repertoires to cytomegalovirus serostatus. A separate validation cohort of roughly 130 different subjects was used in addition to the approximately 610-subject first cohort. The study combined high-throughput TCR immunosequencing, statistical association of individual TCRs with disease status, and machine learning to predict cytomegalovirus infection status. A later analysis re-examined previously published TCR beta repertoires from more than 550 donors and added high-resolution HLA genotyping to investigate patterns of TCR occurrence. In the later analysis, no new phenotypic data were used to find candidate immune exposures; instead, reliance was placed on TCR beta sequences and their occurrence across donors. An earlier analysis of approximately 500 of the donors applied high-throughput TCR beta sequencing to assess whether each TCR beta V gene segment acted as functional or pseudogenic. Donor age, sex, ethnicity and CMV serostatus were collected together with the repertoire data. In a later genetic analysis, genome-wide SNP genotypes for about 55% of the roughly 700 donors were used, and that subset was treated as a discovery cohort. Every repertoire in the discovery cohort had been generated on one and the same sequencing platform. Class I and class II HLA loci were covered by the typing at four-digit resolution. The number of donors typed differed by locus, with roughly 620-640 for A, B, C, DRB1 and DQB1, around 520 for DQA1, 600 to 610 for DPA1, and some 440 for DPB1. Four to six DR-DQ haplotypes were handled as single units for association and clustering, since linkage in the cohort was strong. Among some 400 genotyped donors of the cohort, an average of roughly 230,000 unique TCR beta nucleotide sequences was sequenced per donor, of which about 19% were non-productive.

The cohort comprised fewer than 750 healthy bone marrow donors. At the time of sampling, all cohort members were nominally healthy, though unrecorded immune exposures were likely present. The donor was CMV seropositive and belonged to the group of some 290 seropositive cohort members. Each donor provided a peripheral blood sample, and peripheral blood mononuclear cells were used for TCR beta sequencing. Genomic DNA extraction from the blood cell samples was performed with the Qiagen DNeasy Blood Extraction Kit. The paper's findings and limits, for the study overall: According to a later genetic analysis, donors in an Asian-associated ancestry cluster had fewer N-insertions in productive TCRs than the approximately 690-donor mean. The classifier was reported to diagnose cytomegalovirus status with high specificity and sensitivity in both the original and validation cohorts. In an earlier analysis of around 600 of the donors, most TCR beta V segments appeared in productive rearrangements about 87% or about 30% of the time, broadly matching IMGT annotations. The 87-base-pair reads could not distinguish some IMGT-functional V segments, including TRBV6-2 and TRBV6-3, so those segments were excluded. Linkage disequilibrium might explain the correlated functional status among segregating V segments, but an unknown experimental factor could not be excluded. According to a later analysis, parvovirus B19, influenza, CMV and Epstein-Barr virus appeared linked to several top co-occurrence clusters. Because counts were too low, seventeen rarely observed V segments, including chromosome 9 orphons, were excluded from the earlier analysis of 587 of the donors. When HLA alleles, especially DR and DQ, strongly co-occurred, TCR associations were difficult to assign to individual alleles. An association between a missense DCLRE1C variant and V-gene and J-gene trimming of TCR beta chains was found in a later genetic analysis and replicated in an independent cohort. A few of the identified cytomegalovirus-associated TCR beta chains were confirmed in vitro to be specific for cytomegalovirus antigens. A later analysis found that most CMV-associated TCR beta chains appeared HLA-restricted, with HLA associations seemingly driven largely by CMV exposure. It was suggested by the authors that the approach could potentially be generalized to other disease states and immunological phenotypes. A further reported finding was that TCR beta sequences accurately predicted the HLA-A and HLA-B alleles for most subjects in the first cohort. In the study, approximately 150 TCR beta chains were listed as associated with cytomegalovirus. Across donors, most TCR sequences were observed very rarely, whereas some public TCRs were present in many individuals. Because HLA typing was missing for some donors at each locus, association tests included only the typed subset. In a later analysis, TCR association rates were found to vary across HLA loci, with the most associated TCRs seen for DRB1 alleles and the fewest for HLA-C alleles. A later analysis found that HLA-associated TCR beta chains were more clonally expanded and had lower generation probabilities than equally common non-associated chains. At a false discovery rate of 0.05, a later analysis linked fewer than 20,000 TCR beta sequences to specific HLA alleles. For the cohort, immune exposure information was limited to CMV serostatus. Roughly uniform sequencing depth across donors was assumed in presence/absence analyses, although this assumption may not hold. A cluster of highly shared sequence variants was judged likely to represent a technical artifact of the sequencing pipeline. Only TCR beta chains were sequenced in this cohort, and the absence of alpha or paired-chain data limited detectable features.

The protocol used for the library was the immunoSEQ multiplex PCR assay. For the multiplex PCR, a mixture combining 60 forward primers for TCR Vbeta segments and 13 reverse primers for TCR Jbeta segments was used. Amplification of the CDR3 region of rearranged TCR beta genes was performed with a multiplex PCR assay on genomic DNA. The Illumina HiSeq System was used to sequence the amplified TCR beta libraries as 87-base-pair reads. The authors' pipeline ran thus. In a later analysis, tens of millions of unique TCR beta chains were counted across the approximately 640 repertoires, and some 10 million of these chains were shared by at least two donors. Raw reads were error-corrected and collapsed into unique sequences by a nearest-neighbor algorithm in which closely related sequences were merged to remove PCR and sequencing errors. Alignment of CDR3 sequences to IMGT reference sequences was used to assign V, D and J gene segments. For a sequence to be retained, a match of at least six nucleotides was required to both a V gene segment and a J gene segment. Rearrangements were called productive when the CDR3 lacked stop codons and stayed in frame with V and J; all others were non-productive. CDR3 was defined by IMGT convention, running from the second conserved V-encoded cysteine to the conserved J-encoded phenylalanine. The earlier analysis of about 530 of the donors excluded any sequence lacking an unambiguous match to a single V gene segment. In an earlier analysis of almost 600 of the donors, a V segment was called functional when productive rearrangements were above 56.7%, and segregating when the standard deviation between donors exceeded 5%. To diagnose cytomegalovirus status from the catalog of TCR beta chain sequences, a statistical classification framework was built. In a later analysis, V and J genes were assigned by comparing TCR nucleotide sequences against IMGT/GENE-DB human TR gene sequences. Using the TCRdist pipeline, a later analysis assigned CDR3 sequences along with most-parsimonious VDJ recombination scenarios. In a later analysis, each TCR beta chain was defined by its CDR3 amino acid sequence together with its V-gene family, and reads lacking a unique V-gene family were excluded. To address suspected cross-contamination and a sequencing artifact, a later analysis removed around 590 highly shared, low-generation-probability nucleotide sequences. In a later analysis, a clonal expansion index was calculated for each public chain from normalized within-repertoire ranks of inferred template counts. A later analysis computed generation probabilities with a VDJ recombination model fitted to out-of-frame rearrangements, and checked the results against IGoR. A later analysis scored TCR-TCR, TCR-HLA and TCR-CMV co-occurrence with hypergeometric tests, applying a repertoire-size bias correction to TCR pairs. To estimate false discovery rates, a later analysis permuted the HLA or CMV assignments 20 times. In a later analysis, co-occurring TCRs were grouped with DBSCAN, and TCRdist sequence similarity was added when clustering was performed within HLA-allele-positive subsets. Co-occurrence clustering excluded repertoires with fewer than 30,000 or more than 120,000 public chains, plus five with anomalous nucleotide sharing. This immuneACCESS table, as held by TCRdb, lists in-frame sequences with V and J called but not all clones. Of the missing ones, under half trace to an unresolved V gene in checked studies; the others have no known cause. That table supplies the V and J calls and clone size; D and trimming were determined from the DNA. Recorded for this sample are 90,000 to 120,000 clones; 70% of them occurred a single time. The ten largest account for about a tenth of the sample.

The TCR was taken from a middle-aged man in good health and CMV-seropositive. This sequence uses TRBV5-1 and TRBJ2-5; D gene: possibly TRBD2, on 6 matching bases. Sequenced input: PBMCs. The DNA sequence reads TGCGCCAGCAGCGCAGGGACTGAAGAGACCCAGTACTTC. This yields the protein CASSAGTEETQYF.